The 15 T cell receptor beta chains given below trace back to one sample, sequenced in a study of tissue T cells after allogeneic stem cell transplantation. Sequencing was performed with immunoSEQ multiplex PCR; in TCRdb, only in-frame clones are kept and a portion is missing. The sample lists thousands of clones, 70% to 85% occurring once. Steroid-refractory graft-versus-host disease after allogeneic hematopoietic cell transplant qualified adults for prospective research-autopsy enrollment. Material: colon tissue, obtained at autopsy. These receptors were collected from a male patient over 55 with steroid-refractory graft-versus-host disease after an allogeneic stem cell transplant. Part of the T cells may come from the graft donor.

The V gene is TRBV4-1, the J gene TRBJ1-5; 10 positions match TRBD1. The CDR3 covers 17 residues. Trimming removed 5 bases from V and 1 base from J; junction bases left unmatched: 8. Germline V gives CDR1 MGHRA, CDR2 YSYEKL. CDR3 coding DNA: TGCGCCAGCAGCTGGGCCCGGGACAGGGGAAGCAATCAGCCCCAGCATTTT. Translated: CASSWARDRGSNQPQHF.

The genes are TRBV23-1 and TRBJ1-5; tentatively, D is TRBD1 (5 bases). TRBV23-1 is annotated as an ORF whose role is uncertain. The CDR3 length is 20 residues. V was shortened by 3 bases and J by 0 bases, with 24 bases between the two germline ends. CDR3 protein: CASSQTSRNIGTDSNQPQHF. The CDR3 nucleotides are TGCGCCAGCAGTCAGACTTCGAGGAACATCGGGACCGATAGCAATCAGCCCCAGCATTTT.

This chain links TRBV7-2 with TRBJ2-3, with D possibly TRBD2 on 6 matching bases. V lost 1 base and J 2 bases, leaving 13 bases between the germline ends. This CDR3 contains 16 residues. CDR1 SGHTA and CDR2 FQGNSA come from the germline V gene. CDR3 DNA sequence: TGTGCCAGCAGCTTAGGAGGCGGGGTCCACACAGATACGCAGTATTTT. Translating it yields CASSLGGGVHTDTQYF.

This chain links TRBV27 with TRBJ1-1, with 9 bases matching TRBD1. This CDR3 region has 15 residues. After removal of 5 bases from V and 4 bases from J, the junction contained 8 bases not matched to a gene. CDR1 and CDR2 from the germline V gene are MNHEY and SMNVEV (reference sequence). The CDR3 DNA reads as TGTGCCAGCAGTGCCTACAGGGGGCGCGTCACTGAAGCTTTCTTT. Its translation: CASSAYRGRVTEAFF.

The genes are TRBV25-1 and TRBJ1-2; D might be TRBD1 (6 bases). CDR3 length: 13 amino acids. V lost 6 bases to trimming and J lost 10 bases, with 18 bases between them. CDR1 is MGHDK, CDR2 SYGVNS, per germline. DNA for the CDR3: TGTGCCAGCAGACCCGGACAGAGGGGGGTCTACACCTTC. This translates into CASRPGQRGVYTF.

By proportion, this clone is hyperexpanded. This rearrangement joins TRBV5-1 to TRBJ1-6; 9 bases agree with TRBD1. This CDR3 has 16 residues. The V gene end was trimmed by 2 bases and the J gene end by 8 bases; junction bases not matched to a gene: 8. Germline CDR1 reads SGHRS; CDR2 reads YFSETQ. The CDR3 loop reads CASSLQGARGHSPLHF. The CDR3 DNA reads TGCGCCAGCAGCTTACAGGGGGCGCGGGGGCATTCACCCCTCCACTTT.

The chain has TRBV18 and TRBJ1-6; D is ambiguous. V was trimmed by 4 bases and J by 9 bases, leaving 10 bases between them. Germline CDR1 reads KGHSH; CDR2 reads LQKENI. The CDR3 contains 13 residues. CDR3 bases: TGTGCCAGCTCACAGACGACACCTTCACCCCTCCACTTT. It codes for CASSQTTPSPLHF. Drawing the rest from reference TRBV18 and TRBJ1-6, the complete variable domain is NAGVMQNPRHLVRRRGQEARLRCSPMKGHSHVYWYRQLPEEGLKFMVYLQKENIIDESGMPKERFSAEFPKEGPSILRIQQVVRGDSAAYFCASSQTTPSPLHFGNGTRLTVT.

The gene calls are TRBV12-3 or TRBV12-4 and TRBJ1-5, with D tentatively TRBD1 (5 bases). The CDR3 has 13 residues. Trimming pared 4 bases from V and 7 bases from J, leaving 11 bases between. The CDR3 DNA follows: TGTGCCAGCAGTTCCTCAGACAGACAGCCCCAGCATTTT. It yields the protein CASSSSDRQPQHF.

The chain recombines TRBV2 with TRBJ2-5; the D gene is possibly TRBD2 (6 bases). The CDR3 runs to 13 residues. With 6 bases removed from V and 4 bases from J, the gap between germline ends came to 12 bases. Germline V lookup: CDR1 SNHLY, CDR2 FYNNEI. CDR3 nucleotides: TGTGCCAGCAGGACGGAGGGTCCAGAGACCCAGTACTTC. Amino acids: CASRTEGPETQYF.

The chain has TRBV4-2 and TRBJ1-4; 12 nucleotides line up with TRBD1. The CDR3 spans 16 residues. Germline CDR1 and CDR2: LGHNA and YNFKEQ. J lost 8 bases, V lost 0 bases, and 4 bases had no gene match. CDR3 sequence: CASSQDLGTGGEKLFF. CDR3 sequence (DNA): TGTGCCAGCAGCCAAGATCTTGGGACAGGGGGCGAAAAACTGTTTTTT.

The gene calls are TRBV24-1 and TRBJ2-3, with TRBD1 matching 8 bases. The germline V gene encodes CDR1 KGHDR and CDR2 SFDVKD. This CDR3 comprises 14 residues. Trimming removed 9 bases from V and 0 bases from J; junction bases left unmatched: 4. The CDR3 reads CATLGTGSTDTQYF. CDR3 coding DNA: TGTGCCACCCTGGGGACAGGTAGCACAGATACGCAGTATTTT.

The V and J genes are TRBV18 and TRBJ2-7, with 8 bases aligning to TRBD1. Trimming took 3 bases from V and 2 from J; bases not matched to a gene: 3. This CDR3 is 14 amino acids long. Germline V gene lookup returns CDR1 KGHSH and CDR2 LQKENI. DNA of the CDR3: TGTGCCAGCTCACCCGGACAGGGCGCCTACGAGCAGTACTTC. Its protein product is CASSPGQGAYEQYF.

CDR3 residues: CASSQTGSGQPQHF. The CDR3 DNA is TGTGCCAGCAGCCAGACAGGGTCTGGTCAGCCCCAGCATTTT. The V and J genes are TRBV7-9 and TRBJ1-5; 7 nucleotides align to TRBD1. The CDR3 length is 14 residues. V dropped 5 bases and J dropped 6; count of bases not matched to a gene: 7. Germline V gives CDR1 SEHNR, CDR2 FQNEAQ (reference sequence).

The CDR3 DNA is TGTGCCAGCAGCCAGAAGGCCGGACGGGGAGGGGAGACCCAGTACTTC. Amino acids: CASSQKAGRGGETQYF. The V call is TRBV4-2, the J call TRBJ2-5, with 7 bases lining up with TRBD2. Germline V lookup: CDR1 LGHNA, CDR2 YNFKEQ. J gave up 5 bases and V 3 bases, and 12 bases lay outside the gene matches. This CDR3 contains 16 residues.

The chain combines TRBV7-2 with TRBJ2-1; 14 bases fit TRBD2. V lost 4 bases and J lost 6; bases outside the gene matches: 2. The CDR3 is made up of 15 amino acids. CDR1 is SGHTA, CDR2 FQGNSA, per germline. CDR3 DNA: TGTGCCAGCAGCTCGGGACTAGCGGGGGTCAATGAGCAGTTCTTC. Translated, it gives CASSSGLAGVNEQFF.